What follows are 12 T cell receptor beta chains derived from one specimen sequenced in a study of cytomegalovirus exposure and HLA in healthy donors (dated by TCRdb to 2016 to 2017). Library construction relied on the immunoSEQ multiplex PCR assay. The multiplex PCR relied on a mix of 60 forward primers for TCR Vbeta segments and 13 reverse primers for TCR Jbeta segments. Held by TCRdb, this immuneACCESS table contains in-frame sequences only and omits some clones. Under half of the omission traces to an unresolved V gene where checked; the cause of the rest is unknown. This sample lists about 130,000 clones; about 76% were detected once. About 1.5% of the sample lies in the top ten. The sample consisted of PBMCs. All receptors come from a woman aged 40 to 50 in good health and CMV-seronegative.

J is TRBJ1-1 and V is TRBV6-1; 9 nucleotides match TRBD1. The CDR3 extends over 13 amino acids. The junction had 3 bases not matched to a gene; V was cut back by 4 bases and J by 6 bases. Germline-derived CDR1 and CDR2 are MNHNS and SASEGT. As DNA, the CDR3 is TGTGCCAGCAGTGTACAGGGGGCCGCTGAAGCTTTCTTT. Translated: CASSVQGAAEAFF.

This chain uses TRBV6-1 with TRBJ2-1; perhaps TRBD2 as D (6 bases). Germline assignment: CDR1 MNHNS and CDR2 SASEGT. The length of the CDR3 is 18 residues. Trimming shortened V by 4 bases and J by 0 bases, and 19 bases separated the two germline ends. The CDR3 spells CASSGNNLGLSSYNEQFF. Here the CDR3 DNA reads TGTGCCAGCAGTGGGAACAATCTGGGACTTTCCTCCTACAATGAGCAGTTCTTC.

This clone came up once. V is TRBV14 and J is TRBJ1-1, with D tentatively TRBD1 (6 bases). V was pared by 3 bases and J by 8 bases, with 7 bases between. The CDR3 is made up of 11 amino acids. CDR1 SGHDN and CDR2 FVKESK come from the germline V gene. The CDR3 bases are TGTGCCAGCAGCCAGGGGGCCGAAGCTTTCTTT. Translating gives CASSQGAEAFF.

The sample holds one count of this clone. The chain employs TRBV5-5 and TRBJ2-4; no definite D call. Trimming took off 4 bases at V and 0 bases at J, with 14 bases between the two ends. Germline V gives CDR1 SGHKS, CDR2 YYEKEE (reference sequence). CDR3 length: 16 amino acids. In DNA, the CDR3 is TGTGCCAGCAGCCCCGTACAGCCACTAGCCAAAAACATTCAGTACTTC. Its protein is CASSPVQPLAKNIQYF.

In its sample, this clone was seen a few times. The chain's CDR3 is CASSTQQGTRGKLFF. DNA for the CDR3: TGTGCCAGCAGCACACAACAGGGGACCCGAGGAAAACTGTTTTTT. V gene TRBV7-9 combines with J gene TRBJ1-4; 7 bases are a match to TRBD1. The junction had 13 bases not matched to a gene; V was cut back by 5 bases and J by 10 bases. CDR3 length equals 15 residues. Germline loops: CDR1 SEHNR, CDR2 FQNEAQ (reference sequence).

The chain links TRBV6-5 to TRBJ1-3, with 9 bases lining up with TRBD1. The CDR3 extends over 15 amino acids. Unmatched junction bases numbered 6, after V lost 7 bases and J lost 2 bases. Germline V lookup: CDR1 MNHEY, CDR2 SVGAGI. The CDR3 DNA follows: TGTGCCAGCACCCGGACAGGGGTCGCTGGAAACACCATATATTTT. Its translation is CASTRTGVAGNTIYF.

The rearrangement links TRBV28 to TRBJ1-1; D is possibly TRBD1 (5 bases). Trimming shortened V by 4 bases and J by 2 bases, and 14 bases separated the two germline ends. The CDR3 totals 15 residues. From germline, CDR1 is MDHEN and CDR2 SYDVKM. The CDR3 DNA reads TGTGCCAGCAGTTCAGAGACAGAACCAAACACTGAAGCTTTCTTT. It is translated as CASSSETEPNTEAFF.

The chain carries TRBV6-4 and TRBJ2-1; 10 positions agree with TRBD2. After removal of 2 bases from V and 6 bases from J, the junction contained 1 base not matched to a gene. CDR3 length: 14 residues. Germline CDR1 MRHNA, CDR2 SNTAGT. In DNA, the CDR3 is TGTGCCAGCAGTGACAGCGGGGGGGCCAATGAGCAGTTCTTC. Protein sequence: CASSDSGGANEQFF.

This clone came up once. The V and J genes are TRBV18 and TRBJ1-1, with D maybe TRBD1 (6 bases). CDR3 length equals 16 residues. Trimming removed 6 bases at V and 0 bases at J, with 17 bases between. The germline V gene has CDR1 KGHSH and CDR2 LQKENI. The CDR3 here is CASSLKKDSLNTEAFF. The CDR3 DNA reads as TGTGCCAGCTCCCTCAAAAAGGACAGCCTGAACACTGAAGCTTTCTTT.

This rearrangement joins TRBV7-8 to TRBJ1-5; 8 nucleotides match TRBD1. Looked up from germline, CDR1 is SGHVS and CDR2 is FQNEAQ. Trimming took 4 bases from V and 0 from J; bases not matched to a gene: 5. This CDR3 is 16 amino acids long. CDR3 nucleotides: TGTGCCAGCAGCTACAGACAGGGGAATAGCAATCAGCCCCAGCATTTT. As protein: CASSYRQGNSNQPQHF.

This clone was observed a few times. The V call is TRBV19, the J call TRBJ1-1; 10 positions match TRBD1. The CDR3 sequence is 13 residues long. Germline values: CDR1 LNHDA, CDR2 SQIVND (reference sequence). V trimming: 8 bases; J trimming: 5 bases; junction bases outside the gene matches: 5. CDR3 nucleotide sequence: TGTGCCAGTCGGGACAGGGGTCGGACTGAAGCTTTCTTT. It encodes CASRDRGRTEAFF.

The sample holds a few counts of this clone. DNA of the CDR3: TGCGCCAGCAGCTTGGATCGGCAGGGGAGCCGCTACGAGCAGTACTTC. This encodes CASSLDRQGSRYEQYF. The chain combines TRBV5-1 with TRBJ2-5; D may be TRBD1 (6 bases). The DNA end is more similar to TRBJ2-7, so the J call may be wrong. Germline CDR1 and CDR2: SGHRS and YFSETQ. The CDR3 loop spans 16 amino acids.